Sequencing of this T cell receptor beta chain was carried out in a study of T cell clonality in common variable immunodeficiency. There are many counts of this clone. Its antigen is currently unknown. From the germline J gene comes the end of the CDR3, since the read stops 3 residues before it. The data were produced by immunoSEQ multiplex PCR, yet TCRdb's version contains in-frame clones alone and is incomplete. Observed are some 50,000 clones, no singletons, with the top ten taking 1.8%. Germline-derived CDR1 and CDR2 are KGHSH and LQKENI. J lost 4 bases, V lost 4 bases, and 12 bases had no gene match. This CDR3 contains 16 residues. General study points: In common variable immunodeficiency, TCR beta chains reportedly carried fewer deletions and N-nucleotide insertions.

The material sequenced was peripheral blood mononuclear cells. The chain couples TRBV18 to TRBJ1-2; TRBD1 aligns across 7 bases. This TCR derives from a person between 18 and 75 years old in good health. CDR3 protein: CASSRGTEEKLYGYTF. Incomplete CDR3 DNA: TGTGCCAGCTCACGTGGGACAGAGGAGAAACTCTATGGC.